This is a list of T cell receptor beta chains from one sample in a study of T cell repertoires in cytomegalovirus infection. A single record per CDR3 protein comes from TCRdb applying MiXCR to the reads. Here the sample spans 350,000 to 500,000 distinct CDR3 sequences, 31% being singletons. The sequenced sample consisted of PBMCs. Receptors were obtained from a human donor in good health (CMV status not recorded). Some clones in this sample may be carry-over from other donors' samples. Each CDR3 is given with its conserved first and last residue. The D gene is left open where the match is weak. Size is stated for part of the rows, as once, few or many counts, or as a class when the clone is expanded.

>TRBV7-9|many|TRBD2|TRBJ2-1
TGTGCCAGCAGCCCGCAGCGGGGGCCGTACAATGAGCAGTTCTTC
CASSPQRGPYNEQFF
>TRBV12-3/TRBV12-4|-|TRBD1|TRBJ2-2
TGTGCCAGCAGTCTTGGGACAGCCGCTAGATCCGACGCCGGGGAGCTGTTTTTT
CASSLGTAARSDAGELFF
>TRBV5-5|-|TRBD1|TRBJ1-4
TGTGCCAGCAGCTTCCGGGACAGTAATGAAAAACTGTTTTTT
CASSFRDSNEKLFF
>TRBV7-8|many|-|TRBJ1-1
TGTGCCAGCAGCCCTGGATGGGTCGATACTGAAGCTTTCTTT
CASSPGWVDTEAFF
>TRBV19|-|-|TRBJ1-5
TGTGCCAGTAGTAATTGTCCCACGACCGACAGATGCAATCAGCCCCAGCATTTT
CASSNCPTTDRCNQPQHF
>TRBV20-1|few|-|TRBJ2-7
TGCAGTGCCACTTCTTCTTTGCGGGGCTTCTCCTACGAGCAGTACTTC
CSATSSLRGFSYEQYF
>TRBV6-5|once|-|TRBJ1-6
TGTGCCAGCAGTGAGGATCGGGTCGTGGGTTCACCCCTCCACTTT
CASSEDRVVGSPLHF
>TRBV11-2|-|-|TRBJ2-3
TGTGCCAGCACCCCTTTGGGGCGCGGAGATACGCAGTATTTT
CASTPLGRGDTQYF
>TRBV3-1|few|-|TRBJ2-3
TGTGCCAGCAGCCAAGTTGATTTGCGGGATACGCAGTATTTT
CASSQVDLRDTQYF
>TRBV12-3/TRBV12-4|few|-|TRBJ2-7
TGTGCCAGCAGTCCGGGACACGCCTCCTACGAGCAGTACTTC
CASSPGHASYEQYF
>TRBV20-1|-|-|TRBJ1-5
TGCAGTGCACCTGACAGCTATAGCAATCAGCCCCAGCATTTT
CSAPDSYSNQPQHF
>TRBV2|-|TRBD1|TRBJ2-7
TGTGCCAGCAGTGAGACAGGGGAGTACGAGCAGTACTTC
CASSETGEYEQYF
>TRBV19|-|-|TRBJ1-4
TGTGCCAGTTCCGAGAGGGGAGCCAGCAATGAAAAACTGTTTTTT
CASSERGASNEKLFF
>TRBV7-6|few|-|TRBJ2-2
TGTGCCAGCAGCTTAGCTGGGGGGCTCACCGGGGAGCTGTTTTTT
CASSLAGGLTGELFF
>TRBV7-8|few|-|TRBJ2-1
TGTGCCAGCAGCTTAGTCCACAGGTCGTCCTACAATGAGCAGTTCTTC
CASSLVHRSSYNEQFF
>TRBV28|-|-|TRBJ2-2
TGTGCCAGCAGTTTATCTCCAGGGGACACCGGGGAGCTGTTTTTT
CASSLSPGDTGELFF
>TRBV12-3/TRBV12-4|-|-|TRBJ1-1
TGTGCCAGCAGACAGGGCGAGGGCACTGAAGCTTTCTTT
CASRQGEGTEAFF
>TRBV2|few|-|TRBJ1-5
TGTGCCAGCAGCACCGGGTCCGCGGAGCCCCAGCATTTT
CASSTGSAEPQHF
>TRBV20-1|-|TRBD2|TRBJ2-7
TGCAGTGCTAGAATCCTAGCGGGGTCGTTCGAGCAGTACTTC
CSARILAGSFEQYF
>TRBV6-5|many|TRBD1|TRBJ2-7
TGTGCCAGCAGTTACGGGACAGGGTACGAGCAGTACTTC
CASSYGTGYEQYF
>TRBV7-6|few|-|TRBJ2-3
TGTGCCAGCAGCTCGACCACTAGATTAGGCACAGATACGCAGTATTTT
CASSSTTRLGTDTQYF
>TRBV18|-|TRBD1|TRBJ2-7
TGTGCCAGCTCACCGGTCTCTGGACAGGGGCCTCGCGAGCAGTACTTC
CASSPVSGQGPREQYF
>TRBV6-2/TRBV6-3|many|-|TRBJ2-3
TGTGCCAGCAGCCCTAGCGATACGCAGTATTTT
CASSPSDTQYF
>TRBV7-1|-|-|TRBJ2-1
TGTGCCATCTCGCCGGGGTATGAGCAGTTCTTC
CAISPGYEQFF
>TRBV4-1|few|-|TRBJ1-2
TGCGCCAGCAGCCAAGCCGACAGCCCACAGTACGGCTACACCTTC
CASSQADSPQYGYTF
>TRBV7-2|-|-|TRBJ1-2
TGTGCAAGCAGCTTACTTGGACATTACTTTTCCTATGGCTACACCTTC
CASSLLGHYFSYGYTF
>TRBV7-6|many|-|TRBJ1-5
TGTGCCAGCAGCCAACTCAATCAGCCCCAGCATTTT
CASSQLNQPQHF
>TRBV7-9|many|TRBD2|TRBJ2-1
TGTGCCAGCAGCTTGGCCCGGACTAGCGGGGTCCGGGAGCAGTTCTTC
CASSLARTSGVREQFF
>TRBV7-8|many|TRBD1|TRBJ2-5
TGTGCCAGCAGCTTAGGAGAGACAGGGGTAAGAGGAGAGACCCAGTACTTC
CASSLGETGVRGETQYF
>TRBV12-3/TRBV12-4|-|-|TRBJ2-3
TGTGCCAGCAGCCTTCCGGGACCTCTACATGATACGCAGTATTTT
CASSLPGPLHDTQYF
>TRBV7-6|-|TRBD1|TRBJ1-1
TGTGCCAGCAGCTCTGGACAGGAGCGTGAAGCTTTCTTT
CASSSGQEREAFF
>TRBV19|few|-|TRBJ1-1
TGTGCCAGTAGTATTTTTCGGGGCACTGAAGCTTTCTTT
CASSIFRGTEAFF
>TRBV6-6|-|-|TRBJ1-5
TGTGCCAGCAGTTACCGGACAGTTAATAGCAATCAGCCCCAGCATTGG
CASSYRTVNSNQPQHW
>TRBV12-3/TRBV12-4|-|-|TRBJ1-5
TGTGCCAGCAGTTTAGCGCAAATGGGCTGGAATCAGCCCCAGCATTTT
CASSLAQMGWNQPQHF
>TRBV20-1|few|-|TRBJ1-3
TGCAGTGCTAGACTGGCGGCGGGAGGAAACACCATATATTTT
CSARLAAGGNTIYF
>TRBV5-5|-|-|TRBJ2-1
TGTGCCAGCAGTTTCGGGATCGAGCAGTTCTTC
CASSFGIEQFF
>TRBV27|-|TRBD1|TRBJ2-1
TGTGCCAGCACCGGGACAGGGAATGGTGAGCAGTTCTTC
CASTGTGNGEQFF
>TRBV11-2|-|-|TRBJ1-4
TGTGCCAGCAGCCCGAGAGGGGTCAGGGGCCCTAATGAAAAACTGTTTTTT
CASSPRGVRGPNEKLFF
>TRBV7-9|few|TRBD1|TRBJ1-2
TGTGCCAGCAGTACGAGGGGGCAGGGGGGCAACTATGGCTACACCTTC
CASSTRGQGGNYGYTF
>TRBV19|-|-|TRBJ2-2
TGTGCCAGTAGTATAGGGTGGAACACCGGGGAGCTGTTTTTT
CASSIGWNTGELFF
>TRBV11-2|many|-|TRBJ2-1
TGTGCCAGCAGCCCGGGGCGGGGAAGGAATGAGCAGTTCTTC
CASSPGRGRNEQFF
>TRBV7-2|many|-|TRBJ1-2
TGTGCCAGCAGCTACTCCCCCGGGTTGGTAGGCTACACCTTC
CASSYSPGLVGYTF
>TRBV3-1|-|TRBD2|TRBJ2-1
TGTGCCAGCAGCCAAGAGGGACTAGCGGGGGGCACCAATGAGCAGTTCTTC
CASSQEGLAGGTNEQFF
>TRBV4-1|-|-|TRBJ1-1
TGCGCCAGCAGCCAAGAATGGCCGGAGGGGGGCACTGAAGCTTTCTTT
CASSQEWPEGGTEAFF